Described below is a single T cell receptor beta chain sequence and its context. What it binds is not known. TCRdb fed the RT-PCR reads into MiXCR, producing one record per CDR3 protein. The table shows approximately 300,000 distinct CDR3 sequences, with about 20% occurring only once. Germline V gene data show CDR1 as MGHRA and CDR2 as YSYEKL. This CDR3 has 16 residues. The V gene end was trimmed by 4 bases and the J gene end by 0 bases; junction bases not matched to a gene: 9. These data belong to a study of response to subunit inactivated influenza vaccine. Study results and limitations: The authors suggested that few new T cells are recruited per seasonal influenza vaccination.

The receptor comes from a man between 50 and 70 years old who received an inactivated influenza vaccine. This sequence joins TRBV4-1 and TRBJ2-7, with TRBD2 matching 7 bases. The starting material was PBMCs from blood, obtained about 20 months after vaccination. The CDR3 DNA reads TGCGCCAGCAGCCCCTACGCGGGGGTATTCTCCTACGAGCAGTACTTC. Amino acids: CASSPYAGVFSYEQYF.